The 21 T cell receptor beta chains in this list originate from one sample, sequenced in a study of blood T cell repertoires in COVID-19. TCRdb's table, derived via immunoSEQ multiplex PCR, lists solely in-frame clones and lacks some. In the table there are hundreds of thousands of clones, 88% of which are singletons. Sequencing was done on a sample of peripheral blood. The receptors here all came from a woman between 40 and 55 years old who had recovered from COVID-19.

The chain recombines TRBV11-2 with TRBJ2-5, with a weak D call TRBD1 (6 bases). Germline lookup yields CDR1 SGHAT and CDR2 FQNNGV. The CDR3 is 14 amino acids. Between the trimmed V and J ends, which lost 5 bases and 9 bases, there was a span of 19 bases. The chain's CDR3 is CASSPIGQRKAQYF. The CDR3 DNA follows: TGTGCCAGCAGCCCCATTGGACAGAGGAAGGCCCAGTACTTC.

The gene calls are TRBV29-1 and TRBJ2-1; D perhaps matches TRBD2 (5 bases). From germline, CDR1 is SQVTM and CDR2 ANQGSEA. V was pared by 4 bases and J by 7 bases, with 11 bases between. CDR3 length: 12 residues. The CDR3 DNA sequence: TGCAGCGTTGGTGGGAAGCGGAATGAGCAGTTCTTC. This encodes CSVGGKRNEQFF.

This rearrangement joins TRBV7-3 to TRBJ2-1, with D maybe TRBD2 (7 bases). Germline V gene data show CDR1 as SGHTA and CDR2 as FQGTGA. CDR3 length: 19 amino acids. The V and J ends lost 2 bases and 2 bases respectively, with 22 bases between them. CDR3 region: CASSLFARRGAPPYNEQFF. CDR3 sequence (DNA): TGTGCCAGCAGCTTATTTGCGCGTCGGGGGGCGCCTCCCTACAATGAGCAGTTCTTC. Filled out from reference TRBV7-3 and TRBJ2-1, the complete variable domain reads GAGVSQTPSNKVTEKGKYVELRCDPISGHTALYWYRQSLGQGPEFLIYFQGTGAADDSGLPNDRFFAVRPEGSVSTLKIQRTERGDSAVYLCASSLFARRGAPPYNEQFFGPGTRLTVL.

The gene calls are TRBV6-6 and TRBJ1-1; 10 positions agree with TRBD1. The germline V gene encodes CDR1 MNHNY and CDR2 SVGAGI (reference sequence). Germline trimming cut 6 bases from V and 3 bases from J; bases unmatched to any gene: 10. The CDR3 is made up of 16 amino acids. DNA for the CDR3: TGTGCCAGCAGATTCCCCGTGGGGACAGGGGACACTGAAGCTTTCTTT. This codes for CASRFPVGTGDTEAFF.

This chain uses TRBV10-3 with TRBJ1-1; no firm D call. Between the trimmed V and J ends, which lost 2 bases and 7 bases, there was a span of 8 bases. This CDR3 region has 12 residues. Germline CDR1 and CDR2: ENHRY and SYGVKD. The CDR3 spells CAISEGPFEAFF. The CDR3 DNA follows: TGTGCCATCAGTGAGGGCCCATTTGAAGCTTTCTTT.

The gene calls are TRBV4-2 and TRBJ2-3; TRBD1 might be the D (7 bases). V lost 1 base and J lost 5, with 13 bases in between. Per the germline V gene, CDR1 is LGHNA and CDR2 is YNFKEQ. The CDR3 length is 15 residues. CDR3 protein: CASSQVRGRGDTQYF. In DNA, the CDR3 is TGTGCCAGCAGCCAAGTGAGGGGGCGGGGAGATACGCAGTATTTT.

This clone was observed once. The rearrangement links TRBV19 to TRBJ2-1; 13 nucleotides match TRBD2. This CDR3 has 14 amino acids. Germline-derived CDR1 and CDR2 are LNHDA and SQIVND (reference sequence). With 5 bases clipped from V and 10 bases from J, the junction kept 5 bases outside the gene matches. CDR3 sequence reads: CASSSGLAGVEQFF. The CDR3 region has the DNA TGTGCCAGTAGTTCCGGACTAGCGGGAGTCGAGCAGTTCTTC. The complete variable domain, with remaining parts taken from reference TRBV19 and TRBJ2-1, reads DGGITQSPKYLFRKEGQNVTLSCEQNLNHDAMYWYRQDPGQGLRLIYYSQIVNDFQKGDIAEGYSVSREKKESFPLTVTSAQKNPTAFYLCASSSGLAGVEQFFGPGTRLTVL.

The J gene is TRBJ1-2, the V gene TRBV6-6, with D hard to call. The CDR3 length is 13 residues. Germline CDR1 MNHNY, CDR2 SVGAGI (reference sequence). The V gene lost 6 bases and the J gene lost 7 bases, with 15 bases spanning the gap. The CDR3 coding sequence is TGTGCCAGCAGCCTTATCTCTCCGGGTGGCTACACCTTC. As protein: CASSLISPGGYTF.

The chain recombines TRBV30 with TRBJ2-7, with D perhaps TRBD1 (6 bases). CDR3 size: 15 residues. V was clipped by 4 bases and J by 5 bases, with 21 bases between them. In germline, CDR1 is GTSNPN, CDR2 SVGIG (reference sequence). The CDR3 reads CAWTPLRGSIHEQYF. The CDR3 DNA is TGTGCCTGGACTCCACTCAGGGGCAGTATCCACGAGCAGTACTTC.

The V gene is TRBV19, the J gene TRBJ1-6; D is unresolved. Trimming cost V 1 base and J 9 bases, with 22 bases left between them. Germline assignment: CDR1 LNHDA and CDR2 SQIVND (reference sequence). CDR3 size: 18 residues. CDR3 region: CASSIVLKSGGFSSPLHF. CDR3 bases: TGTGCCAGTAGTATAGTTTTAAAATCCGGTGGTTTTAGTTCACCCCTCCACTTT.

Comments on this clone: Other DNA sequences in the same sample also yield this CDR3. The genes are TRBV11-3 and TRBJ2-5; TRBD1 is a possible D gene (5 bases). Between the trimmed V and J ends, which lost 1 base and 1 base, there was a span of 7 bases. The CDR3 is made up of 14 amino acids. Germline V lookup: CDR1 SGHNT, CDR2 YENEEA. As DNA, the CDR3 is TGTGCCAGCAGCTTAGGTGGGGCCCAAGAGACCCAGTACTTC. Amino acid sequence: CASSLGGAQETQYF. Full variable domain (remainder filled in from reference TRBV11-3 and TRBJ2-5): EAGVVQSPRYKIIEKKQPVAFWCNPISGHNTLYWYLQNLGQGPELLIRYENEEAVDDSQLPKDRFSAERLKGVDSTLKIQPAELGDSAVYLCASSLGGAQETQYFGPGTRLLVL.

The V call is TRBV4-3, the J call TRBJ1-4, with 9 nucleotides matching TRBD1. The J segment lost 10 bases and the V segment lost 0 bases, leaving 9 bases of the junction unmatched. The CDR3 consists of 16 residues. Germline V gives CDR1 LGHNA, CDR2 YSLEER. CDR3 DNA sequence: TGCGCCAGCAGCCAAGACCGGGACAGGGATTTGGGAAAACTGTTTTTT. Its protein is CASSQDRDRDLGKLFF.

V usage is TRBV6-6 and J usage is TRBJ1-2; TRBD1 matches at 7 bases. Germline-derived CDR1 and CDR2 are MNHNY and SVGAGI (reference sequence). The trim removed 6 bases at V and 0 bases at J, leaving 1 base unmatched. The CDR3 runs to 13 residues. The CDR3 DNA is TGTGCCAGCAGCGGGACAGCTAACTATGGCTACACCTTC. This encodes CASSGTANYGYTF.

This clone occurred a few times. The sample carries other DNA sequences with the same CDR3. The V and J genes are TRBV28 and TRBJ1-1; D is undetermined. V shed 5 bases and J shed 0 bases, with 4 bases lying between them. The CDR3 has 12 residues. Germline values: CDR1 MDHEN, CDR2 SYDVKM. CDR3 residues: CASSLLNTEAFF. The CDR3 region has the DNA TGTGCCAGCAGTCTCCTGAACACTGAAGCTTTCTTT.

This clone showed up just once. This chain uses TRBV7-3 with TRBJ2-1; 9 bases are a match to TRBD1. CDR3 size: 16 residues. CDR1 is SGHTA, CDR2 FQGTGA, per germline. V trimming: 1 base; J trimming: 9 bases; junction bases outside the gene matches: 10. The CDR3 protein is CASSLKRRDREAEQFF. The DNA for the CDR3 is TGTGCCAGCAGCTTAAAGCGCCGGGACAGGGAGGCTGAGCAGTTCTTC.

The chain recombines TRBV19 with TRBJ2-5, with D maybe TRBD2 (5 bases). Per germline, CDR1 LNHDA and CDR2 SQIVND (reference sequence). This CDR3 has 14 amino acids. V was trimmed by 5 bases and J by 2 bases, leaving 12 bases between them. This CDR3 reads CASSVGRRQETQYF. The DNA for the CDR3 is TGTGCCAGTAGTGTCGGACGGAGGCAAGAGACCCAGTACTTC.

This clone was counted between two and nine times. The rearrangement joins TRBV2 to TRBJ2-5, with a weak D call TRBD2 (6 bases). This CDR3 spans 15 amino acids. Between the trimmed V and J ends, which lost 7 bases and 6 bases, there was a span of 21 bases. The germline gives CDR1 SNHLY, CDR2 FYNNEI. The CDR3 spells CASNGLGGSTQTQYF. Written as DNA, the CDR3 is TGTGCCAGCAATGGGCTAGGAGGGTCGACGCAGACCCAGTACTTC.

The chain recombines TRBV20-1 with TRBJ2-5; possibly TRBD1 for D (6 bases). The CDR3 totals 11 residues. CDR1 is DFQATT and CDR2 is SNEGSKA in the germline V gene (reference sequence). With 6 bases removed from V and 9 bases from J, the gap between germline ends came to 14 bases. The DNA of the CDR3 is TGCAGTGCCGAGGGGCCAGGGGCCCAGTACTTC. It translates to CSAEGPGAQYF.

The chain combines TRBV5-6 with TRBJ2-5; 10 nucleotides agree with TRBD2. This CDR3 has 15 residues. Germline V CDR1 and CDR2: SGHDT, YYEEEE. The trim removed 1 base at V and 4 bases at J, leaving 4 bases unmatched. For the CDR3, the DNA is TGTGCCAGCAGCTTGATGACTAGCGGGCGAGAGACCCAGTACTTC. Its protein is CASSLMTSGRETQYF.

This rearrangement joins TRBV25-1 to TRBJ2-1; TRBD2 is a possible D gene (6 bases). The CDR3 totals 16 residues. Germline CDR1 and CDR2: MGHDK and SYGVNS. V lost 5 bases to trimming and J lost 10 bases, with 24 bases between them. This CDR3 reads CASSPTGTFYKGEQFF. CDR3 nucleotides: TGTGCCAGCAGTCCGACGGGGACTTTCTACAAGGGGGAGCAGTTCTTC.

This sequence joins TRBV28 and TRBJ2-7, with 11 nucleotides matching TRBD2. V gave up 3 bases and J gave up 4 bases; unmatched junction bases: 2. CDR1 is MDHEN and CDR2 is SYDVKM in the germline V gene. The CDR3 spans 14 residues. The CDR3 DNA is TGTGCCAGCAGTTTGACTAGCGGGGCGTACGAGCAGTACTTC. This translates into CASSLTSGAYEQYF.